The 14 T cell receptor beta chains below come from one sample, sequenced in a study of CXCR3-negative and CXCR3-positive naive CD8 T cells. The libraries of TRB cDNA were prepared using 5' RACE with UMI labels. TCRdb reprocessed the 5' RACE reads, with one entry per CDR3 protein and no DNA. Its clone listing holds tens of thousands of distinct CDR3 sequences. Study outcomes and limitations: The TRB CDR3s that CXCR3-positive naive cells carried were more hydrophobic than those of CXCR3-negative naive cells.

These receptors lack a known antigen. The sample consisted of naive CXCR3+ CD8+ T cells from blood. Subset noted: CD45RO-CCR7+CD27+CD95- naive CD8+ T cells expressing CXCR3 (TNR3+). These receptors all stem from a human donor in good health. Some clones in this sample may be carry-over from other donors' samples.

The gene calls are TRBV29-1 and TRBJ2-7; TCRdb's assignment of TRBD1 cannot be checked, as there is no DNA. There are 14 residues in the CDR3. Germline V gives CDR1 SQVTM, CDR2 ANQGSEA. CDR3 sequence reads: CSGQGQGDSYEQYF.

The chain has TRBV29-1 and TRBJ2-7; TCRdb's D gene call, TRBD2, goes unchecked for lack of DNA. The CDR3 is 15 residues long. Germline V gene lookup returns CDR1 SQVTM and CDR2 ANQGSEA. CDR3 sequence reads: CSVDLRGEGLHEQYF.

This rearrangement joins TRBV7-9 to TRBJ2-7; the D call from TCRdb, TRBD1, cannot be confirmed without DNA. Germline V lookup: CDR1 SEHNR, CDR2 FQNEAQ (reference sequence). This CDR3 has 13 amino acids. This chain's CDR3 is CASSPGYLYEQYF.

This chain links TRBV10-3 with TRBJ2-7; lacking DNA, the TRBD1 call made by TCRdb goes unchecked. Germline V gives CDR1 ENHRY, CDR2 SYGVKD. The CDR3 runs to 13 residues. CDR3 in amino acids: CATIGTATYDQYF.

This chain's CDR3 is CASSLGFESLREQYF. V is TRBV5-4 and J is TRBJ2-7. Germline loops: CDR1 SGHNT, CDR2 YYREEE (reference sequence). This CDR3 is 15 amino acids long.

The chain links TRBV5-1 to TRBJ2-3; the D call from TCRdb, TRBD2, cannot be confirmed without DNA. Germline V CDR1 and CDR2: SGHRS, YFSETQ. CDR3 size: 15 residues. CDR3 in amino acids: CASFLGGGTTDTQYF.

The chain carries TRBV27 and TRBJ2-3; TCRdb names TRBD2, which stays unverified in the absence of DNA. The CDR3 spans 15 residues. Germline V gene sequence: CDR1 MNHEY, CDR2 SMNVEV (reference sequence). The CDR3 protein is CASSLTSGGTDTQYF.

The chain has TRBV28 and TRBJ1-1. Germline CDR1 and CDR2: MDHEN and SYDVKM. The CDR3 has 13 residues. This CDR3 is CASSFIGDDEAFF.

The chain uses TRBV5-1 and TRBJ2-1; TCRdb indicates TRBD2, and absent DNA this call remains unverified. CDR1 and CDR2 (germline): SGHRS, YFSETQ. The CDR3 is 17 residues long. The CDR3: CASSLASPSGVNNEQFF. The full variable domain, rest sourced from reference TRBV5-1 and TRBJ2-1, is KAGVTQTPRYLIKTRGQQVTLSCSPISGHRSVSWYQQTPGQGLQFLFEYFSETQRNKGNFPGRFSGRQFSNSRSEMNVSTLELGDSALYLCASSLASPSGVNNEQFFGPGTRLTVL.

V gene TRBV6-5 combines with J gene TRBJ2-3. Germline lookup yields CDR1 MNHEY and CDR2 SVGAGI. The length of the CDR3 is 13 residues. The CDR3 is CASSSARTDTQYF.

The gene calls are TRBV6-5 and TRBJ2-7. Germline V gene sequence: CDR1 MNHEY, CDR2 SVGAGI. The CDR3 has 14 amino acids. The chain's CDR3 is CASSYSGSPYEQYF.

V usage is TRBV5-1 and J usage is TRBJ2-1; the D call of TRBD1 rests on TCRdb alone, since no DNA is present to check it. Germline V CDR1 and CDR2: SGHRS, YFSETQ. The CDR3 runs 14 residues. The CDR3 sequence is CASSVGQGANEQFF. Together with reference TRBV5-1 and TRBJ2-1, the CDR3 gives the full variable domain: KAGVTQTPRYLIKTRGQQVTLSCSPISGHRSVSWYQQTPGQGLQFLFEYFSETQRNKGNFPGRFSGRQFSNSRSEMNVSTLELGDSALYLCASSVGQGANEQFFGPGTRLTVL.

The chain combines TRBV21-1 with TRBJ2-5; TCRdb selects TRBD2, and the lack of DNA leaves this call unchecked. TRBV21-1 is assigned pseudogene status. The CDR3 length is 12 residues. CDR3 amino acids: CASSRLSGDNHF.

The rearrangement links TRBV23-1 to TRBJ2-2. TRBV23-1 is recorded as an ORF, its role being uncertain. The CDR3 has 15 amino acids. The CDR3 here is CASSQSPLNWGELFF.